The next 2 T cell receptor beta chains were all read from a single sample in a study of cytomegalovirus exposure and HLA in healthy donors (dated by TCRdb to 2016 to 2017). To prepare the library, the immunoSEQ multiplex PCR assay was applied. A mixture of 60 forward primers for TCR Vbeta segments and 13 reverse primers for TCR Jbeta segments was used in the multiplex PCR. TCRdb carries this immuneACCESS record with in-frame sequences only. Its versions omit some clonotypes, under half of them owing to an unresolved V gene in the studies checked, with the rest unexplained. For this sample the table gives around 100,000 clones, of which around 82% were detected only once. The top ten clones comprise roughly 1.9% of the sample. Sequenced: PBMCs. All receptors come from a woman aged 40-49 years in good health and CMV-seronegative.

The chain employs TRBV6-1 and TRBJ1-2; D may be TRBD1 (6 bases). The CDR3 extends over 11 amino acids. The V gene's germline CDR1 is MNHNS and CDR2 SASEGT. Between the trimmed V and J ends, which lost 5 bases and 7 bases, there was a span of 8 bases. The CDR3 spells CASSQGSGYTF. Written as DNA, the CDR3 is TGTGCCAGCAGTCAGGGGAGTGGCTACACCTTC.

This clone was picked up a small number of times. This chain joins TRBV30 and TRBJ2-7; the match to TRBD2 covers 7 bases. The CDR3 loop spans 15 amino acids. Germline V lookup: CDR1 GTSNPN, CDR2 SVGIG (reference sequence). V trimming: 0 bases; J trimming: 4 bases; junction bases outside the gene matches: 9. The CDR3 DNA follows: TGTGCCTGGAGTGTAGGTGTGGGGGGGAGATACGAGCAGTACTTC. Amino acids: CAWSVGVGGRYEQYF.